This TCR beta chain stems from a study of molecular identifiers for immune sequencing clone quantification. In the study overall: In replicates, the authors split RNA from roughly 18,000 or 92,000 naive CD8 cells five ways and sequenced four.

There are 16 residues in the CDR3. The study, taken as a whole, reports: Over 98% of CMV-specific effector molecules, but under 1% of naive ones, were in clones above 20 copies. Jurkat TCR RNA from one cell was spiked into about a million naive cells, and it was reportedly detectable there.

Notes on this clonotype: The antigen remains unidentified. One base away lies a much larger clone, so this may be a sequencing read error.

TCRdb independently ran MiXCR on the PCR reads; one entry per CDR3 protein. This sample has about 500,000 distinct CDR3 sequences, with roughly 24% found just once. The specimen sequenced was naive CD8+ T cells from blood, with Jurkat cell RNA spiked in. Documented subset: FACS-sorted CD8+CD4-CCR7+CD45RA+ naive T cells. The TCR was taken from a human donor in good health. Some libraries in this study had Jurkat cell RNA spiked in. V usage is TRBV12-3 or TRBV12-4 and J usage is TRBJ1-2; 12 bases map to TRBD1. The CDR3: CASGLTTGQGATGYTF. The CDR3 region has the DNA TGTGCCAGCGGTTTAACTACGGGACAGGGGGCCACTGGCTACACCTTC.